A single sample gave rise to the 14 T cell receptor beta chains below, sequenced in a study of blood T cell repertoires in COVID-19. The data were produced by immunoSEQ multiplex PCR, yet TCRdb's version contains in-frame clones alone and is incomplete. The sample carries some 250,000 clones, 80% to 90% recorded once. The sample was PBMCs or T cells enriched from blood (not recorded which). The receptors were sampled from a middle-aged man who had recovered from COVID-19.

The chain recombines TRBV18 with TRBJ1-1; tentative D call: TRBD1 (6 bases). The CDR3 spans 17 residues. Deletions cut 3 bases from V and 0 bases from J, with 17 bases between. Germline loops: CDR1 KGHSH, CDR2 LQKENI. The CDR3 reads CASSPMTGSGLNTEAFF. CDR3 nucleotide sequence: TGTGCCAGCTCACCCATGACAGGTTCGGGATTGAACACTGAAGCTTTCTTT.

The genes are TRBV9 and TRBJ2-3; 7 nucleotides align to TRBD2. Germline V gives CDR1 SGDLS, CDR2 YYNGEE. J lost 2 bases, V lost 3 bases, and 6 bases had no gene match. This CDR3 spans 15 amino acids. The CDR3 reads CASSASGTYTDTQYF. In DNA, the CDR3 is TGTGCCAGCAGCGCGAGCGGGACCTACACAGATACGCAGTATTTT.

The chain has TRBV19 and TRBJ1-3; tentatively, D is TRBD1 (6 bases). In germline, CDR1 is LNHDA, CDR2 SQIVND (reference sequence). With 7 bases removed from V and 3 bases from J, the gap between germline ends came to 22 bases. The CDR3 is 17 amino acids. CDR3 sequence: CASIPPGAGSFGNTIYF. CDR3 coding DNA: TGTGCCAGTATCCCACCAGGGGCAGGCAGTTTTGGAAACACCATATATTTT.

This clone was counted a single time. This chain joins TRBV9 and TRBJ1-1; D remains unclear. Per the germline V gene, CDR1 is SGDLS and CDR2 is YYNGEE. Trimming cost V 2 bases and J 2 bases, with 7 bases left between them. This CDR3 has 13 residues. Here the CDR3 DNA reads TGTGCCAGCAGCGTGACAACAAACACTGAAGCTTTCTTT. This sequence encodes CASSVTTNTEAFF.

This clone has only one observation. The chain links TRBV19 to TRBJ1-2; 9 nucleotides agree with TRBD1. This CDR3 is 14 amino acids long. CDR1 is LNHDA, CDR2 SQIVND, per germline (reference sequence). Trimming removed 8 bases from V and 0 bases from J; junction bases left unmatched: 4. This CDR3 is CASWGQGANYGYTF. As DNA, the CDR3 is TGTGCCAGTTGGGGACAGGGAGCTAACTATGGCTACACCTTC.

Concerning this clone itself: No DNA is shown, since the ends of the CDR3 on it are uncertain; the CDR3 is the one TCRdb lists. CDR3 residues: CASSLFWPSSYEQYF. This chain links TRBV27 with TRBJ2-7; the table names TRBD1, a call not compared with the DNA. The germline gives CDR1 MNHEY, CDR2 SMNVEV (reference sequence). The CDR3 spans 15 amino acids, including both terminal residues.

The J gene is TRBJ2-1, the V gene TRBV5-1, with 8 bases matching TRBD1. Germline CDR1 SGHRS, CDR2 YFSETQ. V dropped 4 bases and J dropped 14; count of bases not matched to a gene: 5. The CDR3 is 11 residues long. CDR3 loop: CASSPDRDKFF. The CDR3 DNA sequence: TGCGCCAGCAGCCCGGACAGGGACAAGTTCTTC.

V and J are TRBV4-2 and TRBJ2-1; tentative D call: TRBD2 (6 bases). V was clipped by 1 base and J by 3 bases, with 13 bases between them. The CDR3 totals 16 residues. Germline V CDR1 and CDR2: LGHNA, YNFKEQ. CDR3 region: CASSQGGTGLYNEQFF. CDR3 nucleotide sequence: TGTGCCAGCAGCCAAGGCGGGACCGGCCTCTACAATGAGCAGTTCTTC.

This chain uses TRBV10-3 with TRBJ2-1, with a tentative D call TRBD1 (6 bases). V lost 2 bases and J 5 bases, leaving 19 bases between the germline ends. CDR3 length: 17 amino acids. Looked up from germline, CDR1 is ENHRY and CDR2 is SYGVKD. CDR3 residues: CAISETLTGTENNEQFF. DNA for the CDR3: TGTGCCATCAGTGAGACACTAACAGGGACGGAAAACAATGAGCAGTTCTTC.

The genes are TRBV3-1 (or the pseudogene TRBV3-2) and TRBJ2-3; no definite D call. Germline CDR1 reads LGHDT; CDR2 reads YNNKEL (reference sequence). CDR3 length: 12 amino acids. Deletions cut 4 bases from V and 0 bases from J, with 2 bases between. The CDR3 nucleotides read TGTGCCAGCAGCCCGAGCACAGATACGCAGTATTTT. This codes for CASSPSTDTQYF.

V and J are TRBV4-1 and TRBJ2-1; 7 bases match TRBD2. Germline V gene lookup returns CDR1 MGHRA and CDR2 YSYEKL. J lost 9 bases, V lost 4 bases, and 12 bases had no gene match. The CDR3 runs 15 residues. The DNA of the CDR3 is TGCGCCAGCAGCCCCGACGTCCCCGGGGGGAGTGAGCAGTTCTTC. Residues: CASSPDVPGGSEQFF.

The rearrangement joins TRBV7-3 to TRBJ2-2; the match to TRBD2 covers 14 bases. V dropped 4 bases and J dropped 2; count of bases not matched to a gene: 9. Germline values: CDR1 SGHTA, CDR2 FQGTGA. The CDR3 extends over 19 amino acids. The CDR3 protein is CASSSIPGLAGANTGELFF. CDR3 DNA: TGTGCCAGCAGCTCGATTCCGGGACTAGCGGGGGCAAACACCGGGGAGCTGTTTTTT.

The rearrangement joins TRBV15 to TRBJ1-2; D is unclear. This CDR3 is 15 amino acids long. V lost 4 bases to trimming and J lost 6 bases, with 18 bases between them. Per the germline V gene, CDR1 is LNHNV and CDR2 is YYDKDF (reference sequence). In DNA form, the CDR3 reads TGTGCCACCAGCAAAGAAGGCAGGCCGGCTGATGGCTACACCTTC. It codes for CATSKEGRPADGYTF.

V and J are TRBV27 and TRBJ2-3; 9 nucleotides match TRBD2. Germline-derived CDR1 and CDR2 are MNHEY and SMNVEV (reference sequence). Trimming took 5 bases from V and 2 from J; bases not matched to a gene: 5. CDR3 length: 15 residues. The CDR3 bases are TGTGCCAGCAGTGGACCGGGACTAGCCACAGATACGCAGTATTTT. Residues: CASSGPGLATDTQYF.